This T cell receptor (beta chain) was sequenced for a study of blood T cell repertoires in COVID-19. Per the authors' pipeline: Reference gene primers were amplified, and this amplification served to estimate nucleated cell counts. The protocol was immunoSEQ multiplex PCR, while the TCRdb copy is restricted to in-frame clones and leaves out a portion. That table supplies the V and J calls and clone size; D and trimming were determined from the DNA. This sample has some 200,000 clones, with 82% found just once. The germline V gene has CDR1 DFQATT and CDR2 SNEGSKA (reference sequence). This CDR3 spans 14 amino acids. V lost 6 bases, J lost 4 bases, and 11 bases stayed unmatched.

Sequences were obtained from PBMCs or T cells enriched from blood (not recorded which). The TCR was taken from a man in his forties who had recovered from COVID-19. The rearrangement links TRBV20-1 to TRBJ1-2; 7 bases map to TRBD1. Here the CDR3 reads CSASHRGEVYGYTF. The CDR3 DNA reads as TGCAGTGCCAGTCACAGGGGCGAGGTCTATGGCTACACCTTC.